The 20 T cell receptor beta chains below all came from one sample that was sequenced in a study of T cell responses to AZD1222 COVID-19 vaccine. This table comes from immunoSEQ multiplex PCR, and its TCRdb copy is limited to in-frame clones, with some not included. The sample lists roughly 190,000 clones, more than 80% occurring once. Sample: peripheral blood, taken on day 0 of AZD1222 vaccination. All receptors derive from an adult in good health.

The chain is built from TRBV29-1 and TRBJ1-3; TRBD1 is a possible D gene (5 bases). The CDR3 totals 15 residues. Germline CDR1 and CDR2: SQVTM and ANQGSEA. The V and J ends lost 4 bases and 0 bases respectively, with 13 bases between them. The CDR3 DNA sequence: TGCAGCGTTGTCATAGCAACAGGCTCTGGAAACACCATATATTTT. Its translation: CSVVIATGSGNTIYF.

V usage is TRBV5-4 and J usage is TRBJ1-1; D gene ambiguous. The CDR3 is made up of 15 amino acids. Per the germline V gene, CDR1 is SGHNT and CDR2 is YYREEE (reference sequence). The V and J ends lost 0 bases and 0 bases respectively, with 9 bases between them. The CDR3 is CASSLGVRLNTEAFF. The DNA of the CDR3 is TGTGCCAGCAGCTTGGGGGTGCGACTGAACACTGAAGCTTTCTTT.

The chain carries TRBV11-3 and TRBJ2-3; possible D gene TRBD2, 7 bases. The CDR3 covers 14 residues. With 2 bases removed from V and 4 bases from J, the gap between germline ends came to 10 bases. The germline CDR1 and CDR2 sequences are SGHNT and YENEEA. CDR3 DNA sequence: TGTGCCAGCAGCTTAAGGGGGGGGTCAGATACGCAGTATTTT. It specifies CASSLRGGSDTQYF. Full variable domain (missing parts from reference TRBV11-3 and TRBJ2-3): EAGVVQSPRYKIIEKKQPVAFWCNPISGHNTLYWYLQNLGQGPELLIRYENEEAVDDSQLPKDRFSAERLKGVDSTLKIQPAELGDSAVYLCASSLRGGSDTQYFGPGTRLTVL.

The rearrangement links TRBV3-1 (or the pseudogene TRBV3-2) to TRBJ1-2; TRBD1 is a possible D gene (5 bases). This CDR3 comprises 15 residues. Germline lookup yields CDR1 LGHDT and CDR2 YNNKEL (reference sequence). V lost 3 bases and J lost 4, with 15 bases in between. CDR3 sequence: CASSQDQGTFYGYTF. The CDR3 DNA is TGTGCCAGCAGCCAGGATCAGGGAACTTTCTATGGCTACACCTTC.

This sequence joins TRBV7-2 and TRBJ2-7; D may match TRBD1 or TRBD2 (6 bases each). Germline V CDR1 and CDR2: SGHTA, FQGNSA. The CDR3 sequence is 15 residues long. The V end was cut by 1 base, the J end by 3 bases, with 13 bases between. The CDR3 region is CASSLGGTSLYEQYF. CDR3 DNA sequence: TGTGCCAGCAGCTTAGGCGGGACAAGTCTCTACGAGCAGTACTTC.

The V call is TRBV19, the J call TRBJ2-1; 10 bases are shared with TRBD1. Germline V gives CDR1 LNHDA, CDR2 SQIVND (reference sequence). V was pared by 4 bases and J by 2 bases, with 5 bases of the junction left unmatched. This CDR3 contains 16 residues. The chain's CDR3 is CASSRDRGYAYNEQFF. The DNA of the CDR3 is TGTGCCAGTAGTAGGGACAGGGGATATGCCTACAATGAGCAGTTCTTC.

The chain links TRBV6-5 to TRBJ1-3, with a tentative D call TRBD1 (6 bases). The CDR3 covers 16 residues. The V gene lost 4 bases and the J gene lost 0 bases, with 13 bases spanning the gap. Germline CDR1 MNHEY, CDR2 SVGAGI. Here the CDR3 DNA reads TGTGCCAGCAGTTCGACGGGGGGACACTCTGGAAACACCATATATTTT. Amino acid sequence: CASSSTGGHSGNTIYF.

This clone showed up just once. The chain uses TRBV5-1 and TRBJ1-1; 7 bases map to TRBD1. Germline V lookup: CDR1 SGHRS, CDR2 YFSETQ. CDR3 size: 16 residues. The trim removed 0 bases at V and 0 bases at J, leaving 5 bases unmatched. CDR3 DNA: TGCGCCAGCAGCTTGGAAGGACAGGCCTTGAACACTGAAGCTTTCTTT. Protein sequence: CASSLEGQALNTEAFF.

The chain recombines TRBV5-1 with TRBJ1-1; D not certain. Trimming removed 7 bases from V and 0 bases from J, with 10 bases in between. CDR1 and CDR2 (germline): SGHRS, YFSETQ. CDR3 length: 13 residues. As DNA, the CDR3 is TGCGCCAGCCGCAAATCCCTGAACACTGAAGCTTTCTTT. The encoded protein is CASRKSLNTEAFF.

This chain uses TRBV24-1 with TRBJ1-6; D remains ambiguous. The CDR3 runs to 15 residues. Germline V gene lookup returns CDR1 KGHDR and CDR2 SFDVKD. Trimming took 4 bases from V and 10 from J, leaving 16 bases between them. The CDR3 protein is CATSDNELSESPLHF. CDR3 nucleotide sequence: TGTGCCACCAGTGACAATGAATTGTCCGAGTCACCCCTCCACTTT.

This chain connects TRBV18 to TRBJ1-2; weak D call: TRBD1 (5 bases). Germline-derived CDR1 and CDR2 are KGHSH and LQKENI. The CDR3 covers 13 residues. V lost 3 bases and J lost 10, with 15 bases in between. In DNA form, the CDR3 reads TGTGCCAGCTCACCTGTCAGCCTGGGGCTCTACACCTTC. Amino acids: CASSPVSLGLYTF. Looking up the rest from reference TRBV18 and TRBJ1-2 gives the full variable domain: NAGVMQNPRHLVRRRGQEARLRCSPMKGHSHVYWYRQLPEEGLKFMVYLQKENIIDESGMPKERFSAEFPKEGPSILRIQQVVRGDSAAYFCASSPVSLGLYTFGSGTRLTVV.

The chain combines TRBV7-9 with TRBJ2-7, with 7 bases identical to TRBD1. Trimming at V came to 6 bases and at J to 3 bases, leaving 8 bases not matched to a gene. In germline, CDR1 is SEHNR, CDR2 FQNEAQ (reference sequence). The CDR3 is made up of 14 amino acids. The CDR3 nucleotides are TGTGCCAGCAGATCGACAGGGACCGACTACGAGCAGTACTTC. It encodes CASRSTGTDYEQYF.

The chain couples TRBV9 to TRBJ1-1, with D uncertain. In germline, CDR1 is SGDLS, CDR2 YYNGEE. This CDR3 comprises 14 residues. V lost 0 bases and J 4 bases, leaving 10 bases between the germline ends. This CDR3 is CASSVASAGTEAFF. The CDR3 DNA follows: TGTGCCAGCAGCGTAGCGTCAGCTGGCACTGAAGCTTTCTTT.

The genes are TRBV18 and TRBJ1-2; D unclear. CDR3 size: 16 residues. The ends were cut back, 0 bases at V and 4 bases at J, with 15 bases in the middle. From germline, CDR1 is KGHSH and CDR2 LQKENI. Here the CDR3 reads CASSPPGARQGYGYTF. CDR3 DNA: TGTGCCAGCTCACCACCAGGTGCTCGACAAGGCTATGGCTACACCTTC.

This CDR3 is CASSDDRDNEQFF. CDR3 sequence (DNA): TGCGCCAGCAGTGATGACAGGGACAATGAGCAGTTCTTC. The genes are TRBV10-1 and TRBJ2-1; 7 positions agree with TRBD1. This CDR3 spans 13 amino acids. CDR1 is WNHNN, CDR2 SYGVQD, per germline (reference sequence). The J segment lost 5 bases and the V segment lost 3 bases, leaving 1 base of the junction unmatched.

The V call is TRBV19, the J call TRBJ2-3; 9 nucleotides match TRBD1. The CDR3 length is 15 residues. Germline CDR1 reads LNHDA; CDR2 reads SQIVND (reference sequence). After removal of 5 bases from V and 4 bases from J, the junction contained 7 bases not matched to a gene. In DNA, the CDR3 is TGTGCCAGTAGTGACGGACAGGGGCGCGCAGATACGCAGTATTTT. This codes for CASSDGQGRADTQYF.

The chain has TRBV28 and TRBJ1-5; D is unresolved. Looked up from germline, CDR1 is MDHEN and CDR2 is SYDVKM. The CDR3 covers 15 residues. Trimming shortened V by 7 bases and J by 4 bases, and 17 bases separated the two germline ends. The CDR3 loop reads CASNLYEVWNQPQHF. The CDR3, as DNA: TGTGCCAGCAACTTGTACGAAGTTTGGAATCAGCCCCAGCATTTT.

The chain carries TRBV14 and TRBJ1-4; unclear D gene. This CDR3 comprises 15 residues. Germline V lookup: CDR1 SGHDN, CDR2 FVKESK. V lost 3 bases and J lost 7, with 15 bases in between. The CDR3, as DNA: TGTGCCAGCAGCCATTCTAGCAGGCTTGGTGAAAAACTGTTTTTT. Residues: CASSHSSRLGEKLFF.

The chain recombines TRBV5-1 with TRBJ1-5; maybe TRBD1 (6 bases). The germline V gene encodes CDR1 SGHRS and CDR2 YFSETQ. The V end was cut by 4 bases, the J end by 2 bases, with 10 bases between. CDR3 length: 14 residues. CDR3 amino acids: CASSVTGGNQPQHF. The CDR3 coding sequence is TGCGCCAGCAGCGTGACAGGAGGCAATCAGCCCCAGCATTTT. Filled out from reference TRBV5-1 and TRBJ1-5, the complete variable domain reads KAGVTQTPRYLIKTRGQQVTLSCSPISGHRSVSWYQQTPGQGLQFLFEYFSETQRNKGNFPGRFSGRQFSNSRSEMNVSTLELGDSALYLCASSVTGGNQPQHFGDGTRLSIL.

This CDR3 reads CASSPLRDRDYNEQFF. CDR3 nucleotide sequence: TGTGCCAGCAGCCCGCTTCGGGACAGGGATTACAATGAGCAGTTCTTC. The J gene is TRBJ2-1, the V gene TRBV14; TRBD1 matches at 9 bases. V shed 4 bases, J shed 4 bases, and the junction held 8 bases outside the gene matches. The length of the CDR3 is 16 residues. Germline-derived CDR1 and CDR2 are SGHDN and FVKESK. The full variable domain, with the rest looked up from reference TRBV14 and TRBJ2-1, is EAGVTQFPSHSVIEKGQTVTLRCDPISGHDNLYWYRRVMGKEIKFLLHFVKESKQDESGMPNNRFLAERTGGTYSTLKVQPAELEDSGVYFCASSPLRDRDYNEQFFGPGTRLTVL.